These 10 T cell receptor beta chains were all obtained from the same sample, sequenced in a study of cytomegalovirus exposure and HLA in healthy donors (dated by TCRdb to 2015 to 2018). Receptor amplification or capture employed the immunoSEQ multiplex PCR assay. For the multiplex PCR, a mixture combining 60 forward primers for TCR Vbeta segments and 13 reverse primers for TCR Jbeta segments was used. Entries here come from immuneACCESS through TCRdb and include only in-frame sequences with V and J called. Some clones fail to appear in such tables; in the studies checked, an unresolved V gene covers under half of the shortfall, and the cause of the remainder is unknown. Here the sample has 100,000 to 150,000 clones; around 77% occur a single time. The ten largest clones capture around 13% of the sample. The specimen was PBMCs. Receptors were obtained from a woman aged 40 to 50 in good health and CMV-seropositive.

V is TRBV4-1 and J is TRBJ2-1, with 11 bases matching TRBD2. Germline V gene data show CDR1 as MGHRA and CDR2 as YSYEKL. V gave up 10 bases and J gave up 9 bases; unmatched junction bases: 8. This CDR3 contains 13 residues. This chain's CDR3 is CATGLAGGSEQFF. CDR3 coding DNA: TGCGCCACCGGGCTAGCGGGAGGAAGTGAGCAGTTCTTC.

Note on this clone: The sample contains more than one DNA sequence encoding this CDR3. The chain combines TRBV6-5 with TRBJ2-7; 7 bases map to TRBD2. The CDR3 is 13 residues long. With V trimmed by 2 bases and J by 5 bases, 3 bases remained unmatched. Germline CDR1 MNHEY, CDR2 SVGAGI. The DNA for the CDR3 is TGTGCCAGCAGTTACCGGACTAGAGACGAGCAGTACTTC. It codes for CASSYRTRDEQYF.

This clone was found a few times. In nucleotides, the CDR3 is TGTGCCAGCAGCTTAGGGGACTTTAACACCGGGGAGCTGTTTTTT. Protein sequence: CASSLGDFNTGELFF. This chain links TRBV11-2 with TRBJ2-2; a weak D match, TRBD2 (6 bases). CDR1 SGHAT and CDR2 FQNNGV come from the germline V gene. V was clipped by 1 base and J by 2 bases, with 8 bases between them. The CDR3 is 15 amino acids.

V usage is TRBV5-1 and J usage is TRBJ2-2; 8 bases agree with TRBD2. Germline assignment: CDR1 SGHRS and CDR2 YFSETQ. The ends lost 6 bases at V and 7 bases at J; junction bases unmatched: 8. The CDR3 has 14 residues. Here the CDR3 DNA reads TGCGCCAGCAAGGGACTAGTTGGTCACGGGGAGCTGTTTTTT. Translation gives CASKGLVGHGELFF.

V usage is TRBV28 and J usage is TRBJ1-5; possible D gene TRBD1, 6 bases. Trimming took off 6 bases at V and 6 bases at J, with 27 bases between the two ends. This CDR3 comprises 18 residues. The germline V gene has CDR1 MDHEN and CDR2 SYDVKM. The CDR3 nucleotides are TGTGCCAGCAGACCCACTCCCGGGACATCTAAAGGTGGTCAGCCCCAGCATTTT. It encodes CASRPTPGTSKGGQPQHF.

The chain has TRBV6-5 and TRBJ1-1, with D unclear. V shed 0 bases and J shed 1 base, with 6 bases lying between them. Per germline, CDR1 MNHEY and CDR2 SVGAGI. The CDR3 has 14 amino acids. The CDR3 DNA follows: TGTGCCAGCAGTTACTCGAGGTCGAACACTGAAGCTTTCTTT. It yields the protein CASSYSRSNTEAFF.

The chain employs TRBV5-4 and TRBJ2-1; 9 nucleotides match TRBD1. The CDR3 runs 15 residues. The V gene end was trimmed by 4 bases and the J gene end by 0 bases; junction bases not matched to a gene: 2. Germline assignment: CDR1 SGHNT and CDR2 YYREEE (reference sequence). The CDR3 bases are TGTGCCAGCAGCCAGGACAGGGGCTCCTACAATGAGCAGTTCTTC. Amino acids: CASSQDRGSYNEQFF.

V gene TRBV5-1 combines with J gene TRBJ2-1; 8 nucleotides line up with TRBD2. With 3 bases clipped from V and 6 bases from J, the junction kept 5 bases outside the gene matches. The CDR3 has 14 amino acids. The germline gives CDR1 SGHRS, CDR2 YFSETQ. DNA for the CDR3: TGCGCCAGCAGCTACACTAGCGGCTTCAATGAGCAGTTCTTC. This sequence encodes CASSYTSGFNEQFF. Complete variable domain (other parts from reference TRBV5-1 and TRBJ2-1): KAGVTQTPRYLIKTRGQQVTLSCSPISGHRSVSWYQQTPGQGLQFLFEYFSETQRNKGNFPGRFSGRQFSNSRSEMNVSTLELGDSALYLCASSYTSGFNEQFFGPGTRLTVL.

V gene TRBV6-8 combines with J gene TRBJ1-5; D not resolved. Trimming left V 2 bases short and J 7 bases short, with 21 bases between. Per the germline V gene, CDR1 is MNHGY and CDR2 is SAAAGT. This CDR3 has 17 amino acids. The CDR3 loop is CASSYLRWREGGQPQHF. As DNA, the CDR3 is TGTGCCAGCAGTTACCTCCGCTGGAGGGAAGGAGGACAGCCCCAGCATTTT.

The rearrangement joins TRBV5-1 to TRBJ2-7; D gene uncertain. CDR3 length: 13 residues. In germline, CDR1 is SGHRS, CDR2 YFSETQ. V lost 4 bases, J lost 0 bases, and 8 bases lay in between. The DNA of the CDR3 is TGCGCCAGCAGCACTGACTTCTCCTACGAGCAGTACTTC. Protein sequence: CASSTDFSYEQYF.